These 27 T cell receptor beta chains came from one sample sequenced in a study of cytomegalovirus exposure and HLA in healthy donors. PCR employed 60 Vbeta and 13 Jbeta primers. Sequencing was performed with immunoSEQ multiplex PCR; in TCRdb, only in-frame clones are kept and a portion is missing. The table has about 160,000 clones, 79% seen once. Sequencing input: PBMCs. These receptors all stem from a man aged 45-65 years in good health and CMV-seropositive.

This sequence joins TRBV4-2 and TRBJ2-4; 11 bases line up with TRBD2. The CDR3 runs to 18 residues. Looked up from germline, CDR1 is LGHNA and CDR2 is YNFKEQ. Trimming took 5 bases from V and 0 from J; bases not matched to a gene: 9. CDR3 DNA sequence: TGTGCCAGCAGCGCAGGGACTAGCGGCAACCTAGCCAAAAACATTCAGTACTTC. Its translation: CASSAGTSGNLAKNIQYF.

The chain couples TRBV5-1 to TRBJ1-1, with D uncertain. This CDR3 contains 14 residues. Germline values: CDR1 SGHRS, CDR2 YFSETQ. V lost 4 bases, J lost 4 bases, and 14 bases lay in between. CDR3 DNA sequence: TGCGCCAGCAGCGGGTCGGGTGTCGGCACTGAAGCTTTCTTT. Amino acid sequence: CASSGSGVGTEAFF. Based on the CDR3 plus reference TRBV5-1 and TRBJ1-1, the full variable domain is KAGVTQTPRYLIKTRGQQVTLSCSPISGHRSVSWYQQTPGQGLQFLFEYFSETQRNKGNFPGRFSGRQFSNSRSEMNVSTLELGDSALYLCASSGSGVGTEAFFGQGTRLTVV.

The genes are TRBV2 and TRBJ2-7; D perhaps matches TRBD1 (6 bases). The CDR3 is 14 residues long. The germline V and J ends were trimmed by 0 bases and 3 bases, with 9 bases remaining between them. CDR1 is SNHLY, CDR2 FYNNEI, per germline. CDR3 residues: CASSEATGNYEQYF. The CDR3 bases are TGTGCCAGCAGTGAAGCGACAGGAAACTACGAGCAGTACTTC.

The rearrangement uses TRBV5-4 and TRBJ2-7, with 7 bases fitting TRBD1. Germline lookup yields CDR1 SGHNT and CDR2 YYREEE (reference sequence). This CDR3 region has 15 residues. Trimming cost V 2 bases and J 2 bases; bases outside gene matches: 7. The CDR3 protein is CASSFSAGGTYEQYF. The DNA of the CDR3 is TGTGCCAGCAGCTTCTCGGCAGGGGGAACCTACGAGCAGTACTTC.

The V gene is TRBV6-4, the J gene TRBJ1-2, with TRBD1 matching 7 bases. Germline lookup yields CDR1 MRHNA and CDR2 SNTAGT. The CDR3 is 13 residues long. The ends lost 3 bases at V and 7 bases at J; junction bases unmatched: 5. The CDR3: CASSEAQGTGYTF. CDR3 coding DNA: TGTGCCAGCAGTGAGGCACAGGGGACTGGCTACACCTTC.

The chain carries TRBV7-6 and TRBJ2-2; 7 positions match TRBD2. CDR1 is SGHVS, CDR2 FNYEAQ, per germline. There are 16 residues in the CDR3. The junction had 9 bases not matched to a gene; V was cut back by 4 bases and J by 4 bases. The CDR3 DNA is TGTGCCAGCAGCTCCGCCGGCGGGGGTAGCACCGGGGAGCTGTTTTTT. It is translated as CASSSAGGGSTGELFF.

The table lists this clone with a count of one. The chain couples TRBV5-1 to TRBJ2-2, with D tentatively TRBD1 (6 bases). CDR1 and CDR2 from the germline V gene are SGHRS and YFSETQ. With 4 bases removed from V and 7 bases from J, the gap between germline ends came to 20 bases. CDR3 length: 16 residues. The CDR3 bases are TGCGCCAGCAGCACACCGCCCGCAGGGGCGATCGGGGAGCTGTTTTTT. Translation: CASSTPPAGAIGELFF.

The chain has TRBV5-1 and TRBJ2-3, with 11 positions matching TRBD2. The germline gives CDR1 SGHRS, CDR2 YFSETQ. This CDR3 region has 19 residues. After removal of 5 bases from V and 5 bases from J, the junction contained 19 bases not matched to a gene. This chain's CDR3 is CASSRLAGTPLTKGDTQYF. CDR3 DNA: TGCGCCAGCAGTAGACTAGCGGGAACACCCCTTACTAAGGGAGATACGCAGTATTTT.

This clone was seen only a few times. The chain is built from TRBV10-2 and TRBJ2-7; tentative D call: TRBD2 (6 bases). There are 14 residues in the CDR3. Germline V gene data show CDR1 as WSHSY and CDR2 as SAAADI. Between the trimmed V and J ends, which lost 0 bases and 2 bases, there was a span of 8 bases. Here the CDR3 DNA reads TGCGCCAGCAGTGAGTCGGGACTCACCTACGAGCAGTACTTC. It translates to CASSESGLTYEQYF.

This chain connects TRBV2 to TRBJ1-2; 7 bases fit TRBD1. J was trimmed by 8 bases and V by 7 bases; bases with no gene match: 13. The CDR3 is 14 amino acids. The germline V gene has CDR1 SNHLY and CDR2 FYNNEI. The CDR3 sequence: CASKTLDREGGYTF. The CDR3 DNA sequence: TGTGCCAGCAAAACACTCGACAGGGAAGGAGGCTACACCTTC.

This chain connects TRBV6-6 to TRBJ2-7; 8 bases map to TRBD2. The CDR3 has 14 amino acids. V was clipped by 6 bases and J by 0 bases; unmatched bases: 4. CDR1 is MNHNY and CDR2 is SVGAGI in the germline V gene (reference sequence). The CDR3 sequence: CASSRLAHSYEQYF. CDR3 nucleotide sequence: TGTGCCAGCAGCCGACTAGCGCACTCCTACGAGCAGTACTTC.

The V gene is TRBV19, the J gene TRBJ1-1; 9 nucleotides line up with TRBD1. After removal of 0 bases from V and 8 bases from J, the junction contained 7 bases not matched to a gene. The germline gives CDR1 LNHDA, CDR2 SQIVND (reference sequence). This CDR3 spans 15 amino acids. The CDR3: CASSIEYTGGQEAFF. CDR3 DNA: TGTGCCAGTAGTATAGAATATACAGGGGGCCAAGAAGCTTTCTTT.

The table lists this clone with a few counts. The gene calls are TRBV11-2 and TRBJ1-2; 11 bases align to TRBD1. Trimming removed 2 bases from V and 4 bases from J; junction bases left unmatched: 9. The germline V gene has CDR1 SGHAT and CDR2 FQNNGV. The CDR3 consists of 17 residues. Here the CDR3 reads CASSLSPGTGGLYGYTF. For the CDR3, the DNA is TGTGCCAGCAGCTTATCCCCTGGGACAGGGGGGCTCTATGGCTACACCTTC.

The chain recombines TRBV30 with TRBJ2-2; 9 bases agree with TRBD1. Per the germline V gene, CDR1 is GTSNPN and CDR2 is SVGIG (reference sequence). Losses at the gene ends were 0 bases for V and 4 bases for J; bases not matched to a gene: 9. The CDR3 spans 17 residues. CDR3 region: CAWSVFSGQGPTGELFF. Here the CDR3 DNA reads TGTGCCTGGAGTGTATTCTCGGGACAGGGCCCCACCGGGGAGCTGTTTTTT.

The chain links TRBV5-1 to TRBJ2-3; 7 bases are shared with TRBD1. Germline trimming cut 4 bases from V and 4 bases from J; bases unmatched to any gene: 6. This CDR3 comprises 14 residues. Germline assignment: CDR1 SGHRS and CDR2 YFSETQ. The CDR3 DNA reads as TGCGCCAGCAGCGTGGACAGGCGGCCAGATACGCAGTATTTT. Translated: CASSVDRRPDTQYF.

The chain joins TRBV5-6 to TRBJ2-3; D is uncertain. The CDR3 covers 15 residues. Germline lookup yields CDR1 SGHDT and CDR2 YYEEEE. V lost 0 bases and J lost 5, with 13 bases in between. As DNA, the CDR3 is TGTGCCAGCAGCTTGGATAGGCGGAATTTAGATACGCAGTATTTT. Its protein is CASSLDRRNLDTQYF.

The chain joins TRBV28 to TRBJ2-7; 13 positions agree with TRBD2. Germline CDR1 and CDR2: MDHEN and SYDVKM. This CDR3 has 18 residues. The V gene end was trimmed by 6 bases and the J gene end by 4 bases; junction bases not matched to a gene: 15. In DNA form, the CDR3 reads TGTGCCAGCAGCTCCACTAGCGGGAGGGCCACTCTTCCTTACGAGCAGTACTTC. This sequence encodes CASSSTSGRATLPYEQYF.

In nucleotides, the CDR3 is TGTGCCACCAGCAGAGTAGCGGGAGCCTACGAGCAGTACTTC. This encodes CATSRVAGAYEQYF. The chain has TRBV15 and TRBJ2-7; 9 positions agree with TRBD2. This CDR3 is built from 14 residues. The junction had 0 bases not matched to a gene; V was cut back by 1 base and J by 2 bases. Germline CDR1 and CDR2: LNHNV and YYDKDF (reference sequence).

With respect to this clone: One junction end does not reproduce the germline sequence, and a read error may be involved. The chain is built from TRBV7-9 and TRBJ2-7; 9 nucleotides align to TRBD2. This CDR3 contains 14 residues. Germline V gives CDR1 SEHNR, CDR2 FQNEAQ (reference sequence). As DNA, the CDR3 is TGTTCCAGCAGGGATAGCGGGAGTGGCTACGAGCAGTACTTC. Its protein is CSSRDSGSGYEQYF.

The chain employs TRBV19 and TRBJ2-5, with 9 bases aligning to TRBD2. The germline V gene encodes CDR1 LNHDA and CDR2 SQIVND (reference sequence). The CDR3 totals 14 residues. The V and J ends lost 6 bases and 5 bases, in that order; junction bases with no gene match: 7. The CDR3 is CASSWVAGEETQYF. In nucleotides, the CDR3 is TGTGCCAGTAGCTGGGTAGCGGGAGAGGAGACCCAGTACTTC. The complete variable domain, with remaining parts taken from reference TRBV19 and TRBJ2-5, reads DGGITQSPKYLFRKEGQNVTLSCEQNLNHDAMYWYRQDPGQGLRLIYYSQIVNDFQKGDIAEGYSVSREKKESFPLTVTSAQKNPTAFYLCASSWVAGEETQYFGPGTRLLVL.

V is TRBV4-2 and J is TRBJ1-4; D might be TRBD1 (6 bases). Germline loops: CDR1 LGHNA, CDR2 YNFKEQ. The V end was cut by 2 bases, the J end by 0 bases, with 16 bases between. The CDR3 consists of 18 residues. This CDR3 reads CASSQQAARGATNEKLFF. DNA of the CDR3: TGTGCCAGCAGCCAACAGGCGGCCAGGGGCGCAACTAATGAAAAACTGTTTTTT.

The gene calls are TRBV30 and TRBJ2-3, with D possibly being TRBD2 (6 bases). The CDR3 totals 15 residues. Germline CDR1 reads GTSNPN; CDR2 reads SVGIG (reference sequence). The V end lost 4 bases, the J end lost 0 bases, and 14 bases lay between the germline ends. CDR3 protein: CAWTPAGTSTDTQYF. In DNA, the CDR3 is TGTGCCTGGACCCCCGCCGGGACTAGCACAGATACGCAGTATTTT.

With respect to this clone: The same CDR3 arises from other DNA sequences in this sample as well. The V and J genes are TRBV18 and TRBJ2-3; a possible D gene is TRBD1 (6 bases). Trimming removed 3 bases from V and 4 bases from J, with 8 bases in between. This CDR3 contains 13 residues. CDR1 is KGHSH, CDR2 LQKENI, per germline. The CDR3 loop reads CASSPSGADTQYF. For the CDR3, the DNA is TGTGCCAGCTCACCGTCAGGGGCAGATACGCAGTATTTT.

The sample holds a few counts of this clone. The chain is built from TRBV5-1 and TRBJ2-3; D remains unclear. Germline CDR1 is SGHRS and CDR2 is YFSETQ. Deletions cut 0 bases from V and 2 bases from J, with 7 bases between. CDR3 length: 14 amino acids. The CDR3 nucleotides read TGCGCCAGCAGCTTGGACAGTAACACAGATACGCAGTATTTT. As protein: CASSLDSNTDTQYF.

The rearrangement uses TRBV5-1 and TRBJ2-7; 7 nucleotides align to TRBD1. The J segment lost 6 bases and the V segment lost 1 base, leaving 7 bases of the junction unmatched. Per germline, CDR1 SGHRS and CDR2 YFSETQ. This CDR3 has 14 residues. The CDR3 spells CASSLLTGEREQYF. In DNA, the CDR3 is TGCGCCAGCAGCTTGTTAACAGGGGAGCGCGAGCAGTACTTC.

The rearrangement links TRBV2 to TRBJ2-3; 15 bases line up with TRBD2. V shed 3 bases and J 3 bases; nucleotides not matched to a gene: 1. Germline V gene data show CDR1 as SNHLY and CDR2 as FYNNEI. CDR3 length: 16 residues. CDR3 residues: CASSEGLAGGTDTQYF. CDR3 bases: TGTGCCAGCAGTGAGGGACTAGCGGGAGGAACAGATACGCAGTATTTT.

The chain uses TRBV7-2 and TRBJ2-7; weak D call: TRBD1 (6 bases). V lost 4 bases, J lost 7 bases, and 8 bases lay in between. CDR1 is SGHTA, CDR2 FQGNSA, per germline. The CDR3 consists of 11 residues. In nucleotides, the CDR3 is TGTGCCAGCAGCTCGACAGGTGAGCAGTACTTC. Residues: CASSSTGEQYF. The full variable domain, with the rest looked up from reference TRBV7-2 and TRBJ2-7, is GAGVSQSPSNKVTEKGKDVELRCDPISGHTALYWYRQSLGQGLEFLIYFQGNSAPDKSGLPSDRFSAERTGGSVSTLTIQRTQQEDSAVYLCASSSTGEQYFGPGTRLTVT.